This is a list of T cell receptor beta chains from one sample in a study of CD8 T cells in Susac syndrome. TCRdb reprocessed the immunoSEQ multiplex PCR reads with MiXCR, giving one entry per CDR3 protein. Of 180,000 or so distinct CDR3 sequences listed, approximately 95% were seen once; the top ten hold approximately 0.088%. The sequenced sample was CD4+ T cells from PBMCs. The receptors originated from a human donor with multiple sclerosis. CDR3s include the opening cysteine and the closing phenylalanine or tryptophan. D genes are given only for firm matches. For some rows the clone size is stated as once, few or many, or as a class when expanded; others skip it.

V gene	clone size	J gene	D gene	CDR3 protein	CDR3 DNA
TRBV6-5	few	TRBJ1-6	-	CASRPSDPNSPLHF	TGTGCCAGCAGACCCTCTGACCCGAATTCACCCCTCCACTTT
TRBV7-9	once	TRBJ1-5	-	CASSLGRERQPQHF	TGTGCCAGCAGCCTGGGGAGGGAGAGGCAGCCCCAGCATTTT
TRBV6-5	-	TRBJ1-6	-	CASSYGRARSPLHF	TGTGCCAGCAGTTACGGAAGGGCTAGGTCACCCCTCCACTTT
TRBV4-2	-	TRBJ1-4	-	CASSQGTGATQGEKLFF	TGTGCCAGCAGCCAAGGGACTGGTGCAACACAGGGTGAAAAACTGTTTTTT
TRBV27	-	TRBJ2-1	TRBD2	CASSLSSLAGGRGYNEQFF	TGTGCCAGCAGTTTATCAAGCCTAGCGGGGGGCCGAGGATACAATGAGCAGTTCTTC
TRBV6-5	-	TRBJ2-1	TRBD2	CASRPSGSSYNEQFF	TGTGCCAGCAGACCTAGCGGGTCGTCCTACAATGAGCAGTTCTTC
TRBV12-3/TRBV12-4	-	TRBJ2-1	TRBD2	CASTSAGGNYNEQFF	TGTGCCAGCACCTCAGCGGGGGGAAATTACAATGAGCAGTTCTTC
TRBV7-9	-	TRBJ2-7	TRBD2	CASSTGTGGLQYF	TGTGCCAGCAGCACCGGGACCGGGGGGTTGCAGTACTTC
TRBV7-9	-	TRBJ1-3	TRBD1	CASSYRGLVNTIYF	TGTGCCAGCAGCTACAGGGGGCTAGTAAACACCATATATTTT
TRBV29-1	-	TRBJ2-5	-	CSVATVFQETQYF	TGCAGCGTTGCGACAGTGTTTCAAGAGACCCAGTACTTC
TRBV7-9	-	TRBJ2-1	-	CASLGDAPYNEQFF	TGTGCCAGCCTAGGGGACGCACCCTACAATGAGCAGTTCTTC
TRBV5-1	-	TRBJ2-1	TRBD1	CASSVQGQGGTYNEQFF	TGCGCCAGCAGCGTACAGGGACAGGGAGGGACCTACAATGAGCAGTTCTTC
TRBV20-1	-	TRBJ2-3	-	CSALHRLDTQYF	TGCAGTGCCCTCCATCGACTAGATACGCAGTATTTT
TRBV12-3/TRBV12-4	-	TRBJ2-5	-	CASSLVGTSGETQYF	TGTGCCAGCAGCTTGGTAGGGACATCGGGAGAGACCCAGTACTTC
TRBV11-1	-	TRBJ1-2	-	CASSSGQEYGYTF	TGTGCCAGCAGCAGCGGGCAGGAGTATGGCTACACCTTC
TRBV14	-	TRBJ2-3	TRBD1	CASSQVGDRVRDTQYF	TGTGCCAGCAGCCAAGTGGGGGACAGGGTTCGGGATACGCAGTATTTT
TRBV6-1	-	TRBJ1-5	-	CASSEIRMVGWQPQHF	TGTGCCAGCAGTGAGATCCGTATGGTAGGGTGGCAGCCCCAGCATTTT
TRBV3-1	-	TRBJ2-1	-	CASSQGSRKAYNEQFF	TGTGCCAGCAGCCAAGGGTCGAGAAAAGCCTACAATGAGCAGTTCTTC
TRBV2	once	TRBJ2-3	-	CASSDDLTQYF	TGTGCCAGCAGTGACGACCTTACGCAGTATTTT
TRBV7-2	-	TRBJ1-6	-	CAAHDIRNSPLHF	TGTGCCGCACATGACATTCGAAATTCACCCCTCCACTTT
TRBV29-1	-	TRBJ2-3	-	CSVDVGQGDTQYF	TGCAGCGTTGATGTGGGGCAAGGAGATACGCAGTATTTT
TRBV5-6	-	TRBJ1-5	TRBD1	CASSDRGRNQPQHF	TGTGCCAGCAGTGACAGGGGGCGAAATCAGCCCCAGCATTTT
TRBV29-1	-	TRBJ2-1	TRBD2	CSVAVAGGNEQFF	TGCAGCGTGGCCGTGGCCGGGGGGAATGAGCAGTTCTTC
TRBV20-1	-	TRBJ2-3	-	CSAPVDTQYF	TGCAGTGCCCCCGTGGATACGCAGTATTTT
TRBV2	once	TRBJ2-2	TRBD2	CASKGGGLTGELFF	TGTGCCAGCAAGGGCGGGGGGCTCACCGGGGAGCTGTTTTTT
TRBV5-1	-	TRBJ2-1	-	CASSLVAGYNEQFF	TGCGCCAGCAGCTTGGTGGCGGGCTACAATGAGCAGTTCTTC